These T cell receptor beta chains were read from a single sample in a study of blood T cell repertoires in COVID-19. Only in-frame clones appear in the TCRdb table, and some are missing; sequencing was by immunoSEQ multiplex PCR. Of about 350,000 clones in the sample, around nine tenths were seen once. The sequenced material came from peripheral blood. The receptors derive from an older woman with COVID-19, enrolled during active disease. Each CDR3 is given with its conserved first and last residue. The order of the fields is CDR3 protein, CDR3 DNA, clone size, D gene, V gene, J gene. D genes are given only for firm matches. The listing skips clone size in some rows; elsewhere it reads once, few, many or a size class.

CASSPRGGLAGYNEQFF	TGTGCCAGCAGCCCACGGGGCGGACTAGCGGGCTACAATGAGCAGTTCTTC	NA	TRBD2	TRBV11-2	TRBJ2-1
CASSEESSGYNEQFF	TGTGCCAGCAGTGAAGAGTCTAGCGGCTACAATGAGCAGTTCTTC	NA	TRBD2	TRBV2	TRBJ2-1
CASSEFLAEGYTF	TGTGCCAGCAGTGAATTTCTGGCAGAAGGCTACACCTTC	once	NA	TRBV25-1	TRBJ1-2
CASSQRRGISYEQYF	TGTGCCAGCAGCCAACGTCGGGGGATCTCCTACGAGCAGTACTTC	NA	NA	TRBV3-1/TRBV3-2	TRBJ2-7
CASSLVGGSYEQYF	TGTGCCAGCAGCTTGGTAGGGGGCTCGTACGAGCAGTACTTC	NA	TRBD1	TRBV5-6	TRBJ2-7
CASGFLAGGTSTDTQYF	TGTGCTAGTGGTTTCTTAGCGGGGGGCACTAGCACAGATACGCAGTATTTT	NA	TRBD2	TRBV12-5	TRBJ2-3
CASSFLDSSEAFF	TGTGCCAGCAGCTTCCTCGACAGTTCTGAAGCTTTCTTT	NA	NA	TRBV7-2	TRBJ1-1
CASRLGTGRGNTIYF	TGTGCCAGCAGACTCGGGACAGGGAGAGGAAACACCATATATTTT	NA	TRBD1	TRBV2	TRBJ1-3
CASSFLGTGVGELFF	TGTGCCAGCAGCTTCCTAGGGACAGGGGTCGGGGAGCTGTTTTTT	NA	TRBD1	TRBV7-3	TRBJ2-2
CASSSTTGGAYEQYF	TGCGCCAGCAGCTCGACTACCGGCGGGGCGTACGAGCAGTACTTC	NA	NA	TRBV5-1	TRBJ2-7
CASSSYQSRETQYF	TGTGCCAGCAGTTCCTATCAGTCGCGGGAGACCCAGTACTTC	NA	NA	TRBV27	TRBJ2-5
CASSPLDRGSANTIYF	TGTGCCAGCTCACCACTGGACAGGGGAAGCGCAAACACCATATATTTT	NA	TRBD1	TRBV18	TRBJ1-3
CSVEKQANTGELFF	TGCAGCGTTGAAAAGCAGGCGAACACCGGGGAGCTGTTTTTT	once	NA	TRBV29-1	TRBJ2-2
CASSQEEGNTGELFF	TGTGCCAGCAGCCAAGAAGAGGGGAACACCGGGGAGCTGTTTTTT	NA	NA	TRBV4-2	TRBJ2-2
CASFRTGGWETQYF	TGTGCCAGCTTCCGGACAGGGGGGTGGGAGACCCAGTACTTC	NA	TRBD1	TRBV2	TRBJ2-5
CASSPVGTAYEQYF	TGCGCCAGCAGCCCGGTCGGGACAGCCTACGAGCAGTACTTC	NA	TRBD1	TRBV5-1	TRBJ2-7
CASSPGLRYEQYF	TGTGCCAGCAGTCCGGGACTACGCTACGAGCAGTACTTC	NA	TRBD2	TRBV12-3/TRBV12-4	TRBJ2-7
CASSPQGAGDPSEQYF	TGCGCCAGCAGCCCGCAGGGGGCGGGGGACCCAAGCGAGCAGTACTTC	once	NA	TRBV4-1	TRBJ2-7
CASSFQWGSSDTQYF	TGTGCCAGCAGCTTTCAGTGGGGCAGCTCAGATACGCAGTATTTT	NA	NA	TRBV7-6	TRBJ2-3
CASSSRGLRETQYF	TGCGCCAGCAGCTCGAGGGGGCTCCGAGAGACCCAGTACTTC	NA	TRBD1	TRBV5-1	TRBJ2-5
CASSLDRQAYGYTF	TGTGCCAGCAGCTTAGACCGACAGGCCTATGGCTACACCTTC	NA	NA	TRBV7-2	TRBJ1-2
CASSLTAYEQYF	TGTGCCAGCAGTTTAACAGCCTACGAGCAGTACTTC	NA	NA	TRBV28	TRBJ2-7
CASSHGGRIQETQYF	TGTGCCAGCAGCCATGGCGGGCGGATTCAAGAGACCCAGTACTTC	NA	NA	TRBV5-4	TRBJ2-5
CASSGVQGGETQYF	TGCGCCAGCAGCGGGGTACAGGGCGGGGAGACCCAGTACTTC	NA	NA	TRBV5-1	TRBJ2-5
CSVDRDQGDEKLFF	TGCAGCGTCGACAGGGATCAGGGAGATGAAAAACTGTTTTTT	once	TRBD1	TRBV29-1	TRBJ1-4
CASRPRSHYGYTF	TGTGCCAGCAGACCTAGGAGTCACTATGGCTACACCTTC	NA	NA	TRBV6-5	TRBJ1-2
CSVLGQGIDSGANVLTF	TGCAGCGTTTTGGGACAGGGAATCGACTCTGGGGCCAACGTCCTGACTTTC	NA	TRBD1	TRBV29-1	TRBJ2-6
CASLSGFLNEQFF	TGTGCCAGCCTCAGCGGATTCTTGAATGAGCAGTTCTTC	NA	NA	TRBV11-1	TRBJ2-1
CASSSVGGTDTQYF	TGCGCCAGCAGCTCCGTCGGAGGAACAGATACGCAGTATTTT	NA	NA	TRBV5-1	TRBJ2-3
CASSFRSVEQFF	TGTGCCAGCAGTTTTCGGTCGGTAGAGCAGTTCTTC	few	NA	TRBV12-3/TRBV12-4	TRBJ2-1
CASSPGTVGFF	TGTGCCAGCAGCCCCGGGACAGTCGGTTTCTTT	NA	TRBD1	TRBV12-3/TRBV12-4	TRBJ1-1
CASSLGVAGGTEQFF	TGTGCCAGCAGCTTAGGGGTAGCGGGGGGTACTGAGCAGTTCTTC	NA	TRBD2	TRBV11-3	TRBJ2-1
CASSLTTGGSGANVLTF	TGCGCCAGCAGCTTGACGACAGGGGGCTCTGGGGCCAACGTCCTGACTTTC	NA	TRBD1	TRBV5-1	TRBJ2-6
CSAGVGYGYTF	TGCAGTGCCGGAGTGGGCTATGGCTACACCTTC	NA	NA	TRBV20-1	TRBJ1-2
CASSLDRVQGAVYNEQFF	TGTGCCAGCAGCTTAGATCGGGTCCAGGGGGCGGTGTACAATGAGCAGTTCTTC	NA	TRBD1	TRBV7-6	TRBJ2-1
CASSSSIAGANTGELFF	TGTGCCAGCAGCTCATCCATAGCGGGAGCCAACACCGGGGAGCTGTTTTTT	NA	TRBD2	TRBV7-9	TRBJ2-2
CASSDSRSARRGAYF	TGTGCCAGCAGTGACTCGAGGTCGGCACGCCGAGGTGCGTATTTT	NA	NA	TRBV6-4	TRBJ2-3
CASSTPLTSGFQETQYF	TGTGCCAGCAGCACTCCCCTGACTAGCGGTTTCCAAGAGACCCAGTACTTC	NA	TRBD2	TRBV6-2/TRBV6-3	TRBJ2-5
CASSYRNTEAFF	TGTGCCAGTAGTTATCGGAACACTGAAGCTTTCTTT	NA	NA	TRBV19	TRBJ1-1
CASSVLAGIYEQYF	TGTGCCAGCAGCGTATTAGCGGGGATCTACGAGCAGTACTTC	NA	TRBD2	TRBV13	TRBJ2-7
CASSFTGGETEAFF	TGCGCCAGCAGCTTTACAGGGGGCGAGACTGAAGCTTTCTTT	NA	TRBD1	TRBV5-1	TRBJ1-1
CASSLQGREQYF	TGCGCCAGCAGCTTGCAGGGGCGCGAGCAGTACTTC	NA	NA	TRBV5-1	TRBJ2-7
CASTTTTSGGAVGELFF	TGTGCCAGCACAACTACGACTAGCGGGGGGGCAGTCGGGGAGCTGTTTTTT	NA	TRBD2	TRBV9	TRBJ2-2
CASSVGSGFYGYTF	TGTGCCAGCAGCGTAGGGTCAGGCTTCTATGGCTACACCTTC	NA	NA	TRBV9	TRBJ1-2
CASSRGQGAREQYF	TGTGCCAGCAGCCGGGGACAGGGGGCGCGGGAGCAGTACTTC	NA	TRBD1	TRBV6-5	TRBJ2-7
CASSVDRGGEQYF	TGTGCCAGCAGCGTAGACAGGGGCGGTGAGCAGTACTTC	NA	TRBD1	TRBV7-3	TRBJ2-7
CASSLGSNTGELFF	TGCGCCAGCAGCTTGGGCAGTAACACCGGGGAGCTGTTTTTT	NA	NA	TRBV5-1	TRBJ2-2
CASTHIAGGLNEQFF	TGTGCCAGTACTCATATAGCGGGGGGGCTCAATGAGCAGTTCTTC	NA	TRBD2	TRBV19	TRBJ2-1
CASSDPQGLNTEAFF	TGTGCCAGCAGCGACCCTCAGGGGTTGAACACTGAAGCTTTCTTT	NA	NA	TRBV5-4	TRBJ1-1